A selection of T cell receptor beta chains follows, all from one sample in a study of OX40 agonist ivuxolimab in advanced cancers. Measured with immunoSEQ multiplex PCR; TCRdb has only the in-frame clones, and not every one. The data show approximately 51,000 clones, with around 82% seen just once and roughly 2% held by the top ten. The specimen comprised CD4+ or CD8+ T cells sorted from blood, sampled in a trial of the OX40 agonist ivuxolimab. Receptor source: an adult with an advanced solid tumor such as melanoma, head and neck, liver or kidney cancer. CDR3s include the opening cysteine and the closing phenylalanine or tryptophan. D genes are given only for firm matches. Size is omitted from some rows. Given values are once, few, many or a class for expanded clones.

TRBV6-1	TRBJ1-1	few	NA	TGTGCCAGCAGTGCAGGGAGATTGACTGAAGCTTTCTTT	CASSAGRLTEAFF
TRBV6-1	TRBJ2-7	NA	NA	TGTGCCAGCAGTGAAGGGGGTACCGCCTACGAGCAGTACTTC	CASSEGGTAYEQYF
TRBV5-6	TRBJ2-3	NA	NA	TGTGCCAGCAGCTTGGTCGGGAGAGGGACAGATACGCAGTATTTT	CASSLVGRGTDTQYF
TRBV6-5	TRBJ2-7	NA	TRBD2	TGTGCCAGCAGTTACTCGATCGCGGGAGTGTCCAGGGCGCAGTACTTC	CASSYSIAGVSRAQYF
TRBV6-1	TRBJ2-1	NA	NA	TGTGCCAGCAGTGAAAACAGAGGATCCCTCGAGCAGTTCTTC	CASSENRGSLEQFF
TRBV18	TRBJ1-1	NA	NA	TGTGCCAGCTCACCTGACCAGAACACTGAAGCTTTCTTT	CASSPDQNTEAFF
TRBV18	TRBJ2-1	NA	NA	TGTGCCAGCTCACCTGAGCGGCAGAGCAATGAGCAGTTCTTC	CASSPERQSNEQFF
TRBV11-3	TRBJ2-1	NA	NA	TGTGCCAGCAGCTTAGATCAGGGGGGGACTAGTTTATTTAGCGAGCAGTTCTTC	CASSLDQGGTSLFSEQFF
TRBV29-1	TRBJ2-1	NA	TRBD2	TGCAGCGGGGGACTAGCGGGAGGGGGAGGCAATGAGCAGTTCTTC	CSGGLAGGGGNEQFF
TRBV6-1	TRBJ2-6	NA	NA	TGTGCCAGCAAAAGGGGGGCTACTGGGGCCAACGTCCTGACTTTC	CASKRGATGANVLTF
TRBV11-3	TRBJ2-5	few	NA	TGTGCCAGCAGCTCTGTCGCTCAAGAGACCCAGTACTTC	CASSSVAQETQYF
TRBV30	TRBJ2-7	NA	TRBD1	TGTGCCTGGAGTGCCGGACAGGGCGAGCAGTACTTC	CAWSAGQGEQYF
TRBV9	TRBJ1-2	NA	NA	TGTGCCAGCAGCAGCGGGGACAAGGGAGGCACCTTC	CASSSGDKGGTF
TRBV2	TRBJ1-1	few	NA	TGTGCCAGCAGTGTATTAGGTAACACTGAAGCTTTCTTT	CASSVLGNTEAFF
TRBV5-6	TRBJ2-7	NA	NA	TGTGCCAGCAGCTTGGGGGGTGACAAGAACTACGAGCAGTACTTC	CASSLGGDKNYEQYF
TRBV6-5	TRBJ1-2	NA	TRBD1	TGTGCCAGGACGGACAGGAACTATGGCTACACCTTC	CARTDRNYGYTF
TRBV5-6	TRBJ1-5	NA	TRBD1	TGTGCCAGCAGCTCCGGGACAGGGGCCACCGATCAGCCCCAGCATTTT	CASSSGTGATDQPQHF
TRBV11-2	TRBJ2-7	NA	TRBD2	TGTGCCAGCAGAGCGACCGGGACTAGACCCTACGAGCAGTACTTC	CASRATGTRPYEQYF
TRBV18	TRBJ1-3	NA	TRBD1	TGTGCCAGCTCACCACCGGGGACAGCCTTTAACACCATATATTTT	CASSPPGTAFNTIYF
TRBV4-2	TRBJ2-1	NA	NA	TGTGCCAGCAGCCAAGATATTTCGCGGCGCGGCTCCTACAATGAGCAGTTCTTC	CASSQDISRRGSYNEQFF
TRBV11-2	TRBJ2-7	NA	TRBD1	TGTGCCAGCAGCCGAGACAGGGGGGACCCCTACGAGCAGTACTTC	CASSRDRGDPYEQYF
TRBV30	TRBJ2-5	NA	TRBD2	TGTGCCTGGAGTTGGACTAGCGGGAGGGAGGCCCAGTACTTC	CAWSWTSGREAQYF
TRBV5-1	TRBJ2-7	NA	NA	TGCGCCAGCAGGTTGGGGACTCGGACGTCTGGTCTCTACGAGCAGTACTTC	CASRLGTRTSGLYEQYF
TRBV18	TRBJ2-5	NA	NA	TGTGCCAGCTCACCACCCCGGGGATGGGAGACCCAGTACTTC	CASSPPRGWETQYF
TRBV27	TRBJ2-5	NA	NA	TGTGCCAGCAGTCCCTTCCTGGGGACCCAGTACTTC	CASSPFLGTQYF
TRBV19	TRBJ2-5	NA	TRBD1	TGTGCCAGTAGTACGGGACAGAAAGAGACCCAGTACTTC	CASSTGQKETQYF
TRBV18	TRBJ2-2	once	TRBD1	TGTGCCAGCTCACCCCAGGACAGGGGGCCGGGTACCGGGGAGCTGTTTTTT	CASSPQDRGPGTGELFF
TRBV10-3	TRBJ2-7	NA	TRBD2	TGTGCCGCGGGCGGGGGACTTCGGTGGAGCTCCTACGAGCAGTACTTC	CAAGGGLRWSSYEQYF
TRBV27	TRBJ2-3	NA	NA	TGTGCCAGCAGAGGGGCAGCGGCAGATACGCAGTATTTT	CASRGAAADTQYF
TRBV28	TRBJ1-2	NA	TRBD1	TGTGCCAGCAGTGGGACAGTCTGGGGCTACACCTTC	CASSGTVWGYTF
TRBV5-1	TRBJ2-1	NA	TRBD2	TGCGCCAGCAGCACCGGGACTAGCAAATCCAATGAGCAGTTCTTC	CASSTGTSKSNEQFF
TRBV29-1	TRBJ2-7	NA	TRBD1	TGCAGCGTTGGGCGACAGGGTGGAGAGCAGTACTTC	CSVGRQGGEQYF
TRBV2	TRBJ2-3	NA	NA	TGTGCCAGCAGTGTTGTGATCCTCTTAGCAGATACGCAGTATTTT	CASSVVILLADTQYF
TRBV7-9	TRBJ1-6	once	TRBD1	TGTGCCAGCAGCTTAGAGACAGGGGGTTCACCCCTCCACTTT	CASSLETGGSPLHF
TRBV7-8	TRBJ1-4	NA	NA	TGTGCCAGCAGCCGATCGCGACTGAGAGTTAATGAAAAACTGTTTTTT	CASSRSRLRVNEKLFF
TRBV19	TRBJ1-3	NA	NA	TGTGCCAGTAGTGTTCGGGACGTCGCCATATATTTT	CASSVRDVAIYF
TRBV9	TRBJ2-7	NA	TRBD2	TGTGCCAGCAGCGCAGCTGGCCCGGGACTAGCGGGAGGGATTAGCTCCTACGAGCAGTACTTC	CASSAAGPGLAGGISSYEQYF
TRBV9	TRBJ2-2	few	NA	TGTGCCAGCAGCGTCCTACAGGGACTCGATGGGGAGCTGTTTTTT	CASSVLQGLDGELFF
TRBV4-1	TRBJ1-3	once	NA	TGCGCCAGCAGCCAAGCCGGCAGGGGTAACACCATATATTTT	CASSQAGRGNTIYF
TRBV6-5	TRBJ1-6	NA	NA	TGTGCCAGCAGCCCTACATTCGACAGTTCGCCACCCCTCCACTTT	CASSPTFDSSPPLHF
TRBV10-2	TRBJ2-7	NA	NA	TGCGCCAGCAGTGATCCCGGACTCCTCTCCTACGAGCAGTACTTC	CASSDPGLLSYEQYF